A single count supports the clone carrying this TCR beta chain. Antigen unknown. The record originates from a study of cytomegalovirus exposure and HLA in healthy donors. General observations from the study: Later analysis placed DRB1 highest and HLA-C lowest in TCR association rates, which differed by HLA locus.

In the PCR, 60 Vbeta and 13 Jbeta primers were used. This table comes from immunoSEQ multiplex PCR, and its TCRdb copy is limited to in-frame clones, with some not included. Counted here are some 96,000 clones, 64% occurring once; the ten biggest clones make up 3.2%. Germline loops: CDR1 LGHNA, CDR2 YNFKEQ. Deletions cut 0 bases from V and 1 base from J, with 13 bases between. The CDR3 extends over 16 amino acids. Sequenced sample: PBMCs. The source of this sequence is a man in his 60s in good health and CMV-seronegative. This chain links TRBV4-2 with TRBJ2-7, with D hard to call. CDR3 amino acids: CASSQDQESWSYEQYF. CDR3 DNA sequence: TGTGCCAGCAGCCAAGATCAGGAAAGTTGGTCCTACGAGCAGTACTTC.